These T cell receptor beta chains were read from a single sample in a study of cytomegalovirus exposure and HLA in healthy donors. Clones were sequenced by immunoSEQ multiplex PCR, and TCRdb holds only the in-frame ones, with some missing. The sample table sets out about 140,000 clones. The source material was PBMCs. These receptors all come from a man aged 35-49 years in good health and CMV-seronegative. Both conserved end residues are part of each CDR3. D genes are given only for firm matches.

j_gene,d_gene,v_gene,CDR3aa,CDR3nt
TRBJ2-3,-,TRBV6-5,CASSSPRGQGTDTQYF,TGTGCCAGCAGTTCCCCACGTGGGCAGGGCACAGATACGCAGTATTTT
TRBJ1-5,-,TRBV7-3,CASSLTLAVSNQPQHF,TGTGCCAGCAGCTTAACGTTGGCAGTCAGCAATCAGCCCCAGCATTTT
TRBJ2-5,TRBD1,TRBV7-9,CASSSWTGGEETQYF,TGTGCCAGCAGCTCCTGGACAGGGGGAGAAGAGACCCAGTACTTC
TRBJ1-6,TRBD1,TRBV19,CASSSGQLSSYNSPLHF,TGTGCCAGTAGTTCGGGACAGTTGAGCTCCTATAATTCACCCCTCCACTTT
TRBJ2-6,TRBD1,TRBV7-8,CASSWDRGGSGANVLTF,TGTGCCAGCAGCTGGGACAGGGGAGGGTCTGGGGCCAACGTCCTGACTTTC
TRBJ2-7,TRBD1,TRBV11-2,CASSSQDRGRYEQYF,TGTGCCAGCAGCTCCCAGGACAGGGGGCGCTACGAGCAGTACTTC
TRBJ2-7,TRBD1,TRBV7-9,CASSARTGAYEQYF,TGTGCCAGCAGCGCACGGACAGGGGCCTACGAGCAGTACTTC
TRBJ2-7,TRBD1,TRBV7-9,CASSRQGHEQYF,TGTGCCAGCAGCCGACAGGGCCACGAGCAGTACTTC
TRBJ1-2,TRBD1,TRBV6-1,CASSSGGEAYGYTF,TGTGCCAGCAGCTCAGGGGGCGAGGCCTATGGCTACACCTTC
TRBJ2-7,TRBD1,TRBV29-1,CSVARGPYEQYF,TGCAGCGTTGCCAGGGGGCCCTACGAGCAGTACTTC
TRBJ1-4,TRBD1,TRBV4-3,CASSQGMVGGAVGEKLFF,TGCGCCAGCAGCCAAGGTATGGTAGGGGGCGCGGTTGGTGAAAAACTGTTTTTT
TRBJ2-5,-,TRBV10-3,CAISDDYRQETQYF,TGTGCCATCAGTGACGACTACCGTCAAGAGACCCAGTACTTC
TRBJ1-6,-,TRBV4-2,CASSPRSNSYNSPLHF,TGTGCCAGCAGCCCTAGGAGTAACTCCTATAATTCACCCCTCCACTTT
TRBJ2-7,TRBD1,TRBV15,CATSRGGTGEYEQYF,TGTGCCACCAGCAGAGGAGGTACAGGGGAGTACGAGCAGTACTTC
TRBJ1-5,-,TRBV2,CASSKTVSNQPQHF,TGTGCCAGCAGTAAAACAGTTAGCAATCAGCCCCAGCATTTT
TRBJ1-5,TRBD1,TRBV18,CASSPTIGQDGNQPQHF,TGTGCCAGCTCACCTACTATTGGACAGGATGGGAATCAGCCCCAGCATTTT
TRBJ1-2,-,TRBV6-1,CASTGRYGYTF,TGTGCCAGCACAGGTCGCTATGGCTACACCTTC
TRBJ1-2,-,TRBV4-1,CASSQQGQGGFYGYTF,TGCGCCAGCAGCCAACAGGGTCAAGGGGGTTTCTATGGCTACACCTTC
TRBJ1-1,-,TRBV4-3,CASSQDQGQRAFF,TGCGCCAGCAGCCAAGATCAGGGGCAGCGAGCTTTCTTT
TRBJ2-3,-,TRBV29-1,CSYARGYPDTQYF,TGCAGCTATGCCCGGGGATACCCAGATACGCAGTATTTT
TRBJ2-7,TRBD2,TRBV4-1,CASSQVAAGGYEQYF,TGCGCCAGCAGCCAAGTTGCAGCGGGGGGGTACGAGCAGTACTTC
TRBJ2-2,TRBD1,TRBV5-1,CASSTTGGTGELFF,TGCGCCAGCAGCACCACAGGGGGGACCGGGGAGCTGTTTTTT
TRBJ2-3,TRBD2,TRBV12-5,CASERGGSDTQYF,TGTGCTAGTGAACGGGGGGGGTCAGATACGCAGTATTTT
TRBJ2-1,TRBD2,TRBV6-5,CASRRTSGGIFEQFF,TGTGCCAGCAGAAGGACTAGCGGGGGGATTTTTGAGCAGTTCTTC
TRBJ1-2,-,TRBV2,CASSEAGGYGYTF,TGTGCCAGCAGTGAAGCAGGGGGATATGGCTACACCTTC
TRBJ1-2,-,TRBV6-5,CASSQDSPGGYTF,TGTGCCAGCAGCCAGGACAGCCCCGGGGGCTACACCTTC
TRBJ1-4,TRBD1,TRBV6-6,CASRPGTGDEKLFF,TGTGCCAGCAGGCCCGGGACAGGGGATGAAAAACTGTTTTTT
TRBJ1-2,-,TRBV10-3,CAISEITRGYTF,TGTGCCATCAGTGAGATAACTCGGGGCTACACCTTC
TRBJ2-3,TRBD2,TRBV2,CASTLAGSTDTQYF,TGTGCCAGCACCCTAGCGGGGAGCACAGATACGCAGTATTTT
TRBJ2-1,-,TRBV7-3,CASSPRQDWDNEQFF,TGTGCCAGCAGTCCCAGACAGGATTGGGACAATGAGCAGTTCTTC
TRBJ1-1,-,TRBV5-1,CASSLGTENTEAFF,TGCGCCAGCAGCTTGGGGACAGAGAACACTGAAGCTTTCTTT
TRBJ2-7,TRBD1,TRBV19,CASSSGTGTYEQYF,TGTGCCAGTAGTTCGGGGACAGGGACCTACGAGCAGTACTTC
TRBJ2-5,TRBD2,TRBV7-9,CASRRTGTSQETQYF,TGTGCCAGCAGACGCACAGGGACTAGCCAAGAGACCCAGTACTTC
TRBJ1-3,-,TRBV18,CASSPNRASSGNTIYF,TGTGCCAGCTCACCAAACAGGGCCAGCTCTGGAAACACCATATATTTT
TRBJ2-7,-,TRBV29-1,CSVITVTSYEQYF,TGCAGCGTTATTACAGTGACCTCCTACGAGCAGTACTTC
TRBJ1-2,TRBD1,TRBV7-2,CASRGQDYGYTF,TGTGCCAGCAGGGGACAGGACTATGGCTACACCTTC
TRBJ1-6,TRBD1,TRBV13,CASSLRTGVSPLHF,TGTGCCAGCAGCTTGAGGACAGGGGTCTCACCCCTCCACTTT
TRBJ2-1,TRBD2,TRBV12-5,CASGSWTSGYPLAEQFF,TGTGCTAGTGGTTCTTGGACTAGCGGTTACCCCTTGGCTGAGCAGTTCTTC
TRBJ1-5,-,TRBV19,CASSIFASGDQPQHF,TGTGCCAGTAGTATATTCGCCTCGGGGGATCAGCCCCAGCATTTT
TRBJ1-2,TRBD1,TRBV4-1,CASSQDEIRTGARYGYTF,TGCGCCAGCAGCCAAGATGAGATCCGGACAGGGGCCCGCTATGGCTACACCTTC
TRBJ2-7,TRBD2,TRBV2,CASSEPSGGSGGAMVWEQYF,TGTGCCAGCAGTGAACCGTCCGGGGGCAGCGGGGGGGCCATGGTGTGGGAGCAGTACTTC
TRBJ2-1,-,TRBV10-1,CASSGQTGCEQFF,TGCGCCAGCAGTGGGCAGACAGGCTGTGAGCAGTTCTTC
TRBJ2-4,TRBD1,TRBV27,CASSPGQGLAKNIQYF,TGTGCCAGCAGTCCGGGACAGGGTCTAGCCAAAAACATTCAGTACTTC
TRBJ1-1,TRBD1,TRBV7-3,CASSLGTDYTEAFF,TGTGCCAGCAGCTTAGGGACAGATTACACTGAAGCTTTCTTT
TRBJ2-1,TRBD1,TRBV4-2,CASSRETGAYNEQFF,TGTGCCAGCAGCCGAGAGACAGGGGCCTACAATGAGCAGTTCTTC
TRBJ1-5,TRBD1,TRBV9,CASTRGQGGDQPQHF,TGTGCCAGCACCAGGGGACAGGGAGGAGATCAGCCCCAGCATTTT
TRBJ2-3,TRBD2,TRBV6-6,CASSYWASGGTDTQYF,TGTGCCAGCAGTTATTGGGCTAGCGGGGGCACAGATACGCAGTATTTT
TRBJ2-7,-,TRBV28,CASSSYVEEQYF,TGTGCCAGCAGTTCCTATGTAGAGGAGCAGTACTTC
TRBJ2-7,TRBD2,TRBV5-1,CASRGGLEQYF,TGCGCCAGCAGGGGAGGGCTGGAGCAGTACTTC
TRBJ2-7,-,TRBV5-6,CASSFGSGSSGYF,-
TRBJ2-1,TRBD2,TRBV29-1,CSAGLAGGLGFF,TGCAGCGCTGGACTAGCGGGGGGCCTGGGGTTCTTC
TRBJ2-7,TRBD2,TRBV18,CASSAGVSLGEQYF,TGTGCCAGCTCAGCGGGGGTGTCTCTCGGGGAGCAGTACTTC
TRBJ2-7,-,TRBV11-1,CASSLSRGYEQYF,TGTGCCAGCAGCTTAAGCAGGGGCTACGAGCAGTACTTC
TRBJ1-1,-,TRBV19,CASGAPGTEAFF,TGTGCCAGTGGGGCGCCCGGTACTGAAGCTTTCTTT